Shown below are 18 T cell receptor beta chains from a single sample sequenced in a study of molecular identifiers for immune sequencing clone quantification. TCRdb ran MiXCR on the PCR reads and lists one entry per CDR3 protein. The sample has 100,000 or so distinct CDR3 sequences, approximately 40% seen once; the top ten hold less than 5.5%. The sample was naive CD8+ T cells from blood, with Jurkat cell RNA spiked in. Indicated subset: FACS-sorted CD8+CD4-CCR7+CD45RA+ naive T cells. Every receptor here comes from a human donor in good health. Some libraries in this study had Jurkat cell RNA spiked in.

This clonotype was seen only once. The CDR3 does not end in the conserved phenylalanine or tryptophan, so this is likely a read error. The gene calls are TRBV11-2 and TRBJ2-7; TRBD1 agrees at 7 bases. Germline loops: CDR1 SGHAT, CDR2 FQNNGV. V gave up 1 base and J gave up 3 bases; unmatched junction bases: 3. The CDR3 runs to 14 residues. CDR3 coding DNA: TGTGCCAGCAGCTTAGGGGGACAGAGCTACGAGCAGTACCTC. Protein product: CASSLGGQSYEQYL.

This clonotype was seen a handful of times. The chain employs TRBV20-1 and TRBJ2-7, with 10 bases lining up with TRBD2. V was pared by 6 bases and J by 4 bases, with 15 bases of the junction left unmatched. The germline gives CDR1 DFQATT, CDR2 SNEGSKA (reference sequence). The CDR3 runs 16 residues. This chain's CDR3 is CSAKGLAAGSVYEQYF. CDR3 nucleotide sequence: TGCAGTGCCAAAGGACTAGCGGCAGGGAGTGTATACGAGCAGTACTTC.

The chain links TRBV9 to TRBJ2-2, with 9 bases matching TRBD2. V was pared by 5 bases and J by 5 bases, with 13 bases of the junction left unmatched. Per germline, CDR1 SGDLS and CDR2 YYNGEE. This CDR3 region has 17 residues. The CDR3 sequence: CASRLTVAGVGTGELFF. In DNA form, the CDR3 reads TGTGCCAGCAGATTGACAGTAGCGGGAGTTGGGACCGGGGAGCTGTTTTTT.

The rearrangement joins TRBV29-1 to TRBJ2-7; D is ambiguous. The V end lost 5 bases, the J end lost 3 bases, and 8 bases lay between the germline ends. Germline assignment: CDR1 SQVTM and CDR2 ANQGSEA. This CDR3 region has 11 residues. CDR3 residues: CSVFSGYEQYF. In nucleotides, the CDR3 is TGCAGCGTTTTTTCGGGCTACGAGCAGTACTTC.

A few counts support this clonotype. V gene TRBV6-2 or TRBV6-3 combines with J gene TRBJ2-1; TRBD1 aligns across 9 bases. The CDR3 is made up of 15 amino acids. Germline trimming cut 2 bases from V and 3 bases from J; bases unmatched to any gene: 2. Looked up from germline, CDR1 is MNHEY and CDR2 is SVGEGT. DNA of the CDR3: TGTGCCAGCAGTTACACGACAGGGGGCTACAATGAGCAGTTCTTC. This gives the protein CASSYTTGGYNEQFF.

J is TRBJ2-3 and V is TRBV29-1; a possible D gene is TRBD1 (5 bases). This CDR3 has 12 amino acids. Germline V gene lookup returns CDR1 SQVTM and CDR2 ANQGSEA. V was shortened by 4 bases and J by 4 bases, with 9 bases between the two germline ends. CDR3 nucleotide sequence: TGCAGCGTTGTAGCCAGGGCAGATACGCAGTATTTT. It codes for CSVVARADTQYF.

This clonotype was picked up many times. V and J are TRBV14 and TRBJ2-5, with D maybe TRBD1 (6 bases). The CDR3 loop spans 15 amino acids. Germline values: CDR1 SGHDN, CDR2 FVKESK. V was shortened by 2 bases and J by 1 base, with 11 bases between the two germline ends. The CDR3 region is CASSQMGAAQETQYF. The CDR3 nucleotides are TGTGCCAGCAGCCAAATGGGGGCAGCCCAAGAGACCCAGTACTTC.

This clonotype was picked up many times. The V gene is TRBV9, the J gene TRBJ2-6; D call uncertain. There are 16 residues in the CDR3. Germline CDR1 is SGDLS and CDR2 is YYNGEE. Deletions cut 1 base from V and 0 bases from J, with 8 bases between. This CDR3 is CASSVSSVSGANVLTF. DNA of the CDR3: TGTGCCAGCAGCGTATCGTCCGTCTCTGGGGCCAACGTCCTGACTTTC.

CDR3 sequence reads: CSGTHDGEIAGGPETQYF. Here the CDR3 DNA reads TGCAGTGGCACACACGACGGAGAAATAGCGGGAGGGCCCGAGACCCAGTACTTC. This chain uses TRBV20-1 with TRBJ2-5, with 11 nucleotides matching TRBD2. CDR1 is DFQATT, CDR2 SNEGSKA, per germline (reference sequence). This CDR3 contains 18 residues. J lost 5 bases, V lost 7 bases, and 21 bases had no gene match.

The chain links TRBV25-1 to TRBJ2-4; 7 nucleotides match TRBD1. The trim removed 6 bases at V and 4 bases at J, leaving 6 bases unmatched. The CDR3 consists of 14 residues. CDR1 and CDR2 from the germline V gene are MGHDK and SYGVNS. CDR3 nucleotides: TGTGCCAGCAGCCGAGGACAGGTTAAAAACATTCAGTACTTC. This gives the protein CASSRGQVKNIQYF.

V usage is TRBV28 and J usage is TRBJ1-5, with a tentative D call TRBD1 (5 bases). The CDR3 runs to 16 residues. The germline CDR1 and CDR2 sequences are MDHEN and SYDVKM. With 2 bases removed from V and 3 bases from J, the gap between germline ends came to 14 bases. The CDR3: CASSLVDIEDNQPQHF. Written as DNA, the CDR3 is TGTGCCAGCAGTTTAGTGGACATCGAAGACAATCAGCCCCAGCATTTT.

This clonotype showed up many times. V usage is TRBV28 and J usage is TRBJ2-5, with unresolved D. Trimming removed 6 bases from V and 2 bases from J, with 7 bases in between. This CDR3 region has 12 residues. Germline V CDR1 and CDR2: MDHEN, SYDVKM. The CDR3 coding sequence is TGTGCCAGCAGGGGTCAGCAAGAGACCCAGTACTTC. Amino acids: CASRGQQETQYF.

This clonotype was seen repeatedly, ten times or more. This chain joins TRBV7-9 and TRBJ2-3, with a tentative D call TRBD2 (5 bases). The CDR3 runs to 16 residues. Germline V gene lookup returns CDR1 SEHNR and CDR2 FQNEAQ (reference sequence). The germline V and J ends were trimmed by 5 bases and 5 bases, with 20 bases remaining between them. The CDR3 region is CASSPASGQTRDTQYF. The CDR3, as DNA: TGTGCCAGCAGCCCCGCCTCAGGCCAAACTAGAGATACGCAGTATTTT.

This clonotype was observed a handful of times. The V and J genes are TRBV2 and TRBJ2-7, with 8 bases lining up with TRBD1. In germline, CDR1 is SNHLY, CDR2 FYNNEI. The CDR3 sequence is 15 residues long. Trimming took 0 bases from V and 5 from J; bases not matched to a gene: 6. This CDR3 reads CASSEAGQGIHEQYF. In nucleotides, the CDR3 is TGTGCCAGCAGTGAAGCTGGACAGGGCATCCACGAGCAGTACTTC.

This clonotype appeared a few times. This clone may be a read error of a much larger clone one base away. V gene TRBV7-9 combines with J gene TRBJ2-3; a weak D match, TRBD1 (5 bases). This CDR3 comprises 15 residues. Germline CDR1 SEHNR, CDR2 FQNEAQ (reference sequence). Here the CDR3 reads CASSLGGSYTGTQYF. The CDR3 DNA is TGTGCCAGCAGCTTAGGCGGCAGCTACACAGGTACGCAGTATTTT.

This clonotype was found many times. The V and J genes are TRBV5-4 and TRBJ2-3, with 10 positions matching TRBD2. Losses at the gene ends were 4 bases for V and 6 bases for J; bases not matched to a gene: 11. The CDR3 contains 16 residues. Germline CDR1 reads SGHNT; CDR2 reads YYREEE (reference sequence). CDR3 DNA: TGTGCCAGCAGCCCGGGGGCTAGCGGGAGTGGCGATACGCAGTATTTT. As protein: CASSPGASGSGDTQYF.

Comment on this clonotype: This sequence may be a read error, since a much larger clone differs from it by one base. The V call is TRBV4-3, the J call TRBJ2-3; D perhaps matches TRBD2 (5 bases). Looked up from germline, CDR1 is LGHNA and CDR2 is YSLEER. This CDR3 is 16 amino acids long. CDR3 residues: CASSQELVSNTETQYF. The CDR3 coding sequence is TGCGCCAGCAGCCAAGAACTAGTATCAAACACAGAAACGCAGTATTTT.

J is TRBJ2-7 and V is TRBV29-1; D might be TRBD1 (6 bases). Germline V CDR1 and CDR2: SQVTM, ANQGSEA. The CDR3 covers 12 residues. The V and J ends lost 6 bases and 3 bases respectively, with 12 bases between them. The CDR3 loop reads CSVRDTYYEQYF. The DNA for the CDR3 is TGCAGCGTCCGGGACACATACTACGAGCAGTACTTC.